The present TCR beta chain was sequenced within a study of long-term antiretroviral therapy in people with HIV. Study conclusions and caveats: Clones that had undergone expansion before ART prevailed in the repertoire throughout all time points. Blood dates from the mid-2000s to the late 2010s, possibly under older ART regimens.

The CDR3 has 15 amino acids. V lost 3 bases to trimming and J lost 5 bases, with 17 bases between them. Germline V gene data show CDR1 as LNHDA and CDR2 as SQIVND (reference sequence). Regarding this clone: The antigen is unknown.

A v3.0 immunoSEQ assay was performed at survey level. TCRdb keeps only in-frame clones here, not all; method: immunoSEQ multiplex PCR. The sample records about 44,000 clones, roughly 96% being singletons. The receptor comes from a woman aged 50 to 60 with HIV. Sequenced material: unsorted PBMCs, taken 3.7 years after starting antiretroviral therapy. The chain uses TRBV19 and TRBJ2-7, with TRBD2 as a possible D gene (5 bases). CDR3 residues: CASSIQTGSPHEQYF. CDR3 sequence (DNA): TGTGCCAGTAGTATCCAGACGGGGTCCCCCCACGAGCAGTACTTC.